This TCR beta chain was captured by sequencing in a study of shared clonotypes between healthy human individuals. Whole-study results and caveats: Researchers found naive subsets generally carried larger estimated richness than memory subsets. Among donors, sharing of clonotypes was expected to be affected by sequencing depth. Inspection by rarefaction showed sorted-subset sequencing to be incomplete despite large depth.

CD8 cells regarded as naive lacked CD45RO, were positively chosen for CCR7, and omitted terminally differentiated effector memory CD45RA+ cells. All participating donors were Caucasian adults from Nashville, Tennessee. Libraries were prepared by immunoSEQ multiplex PCR; TCRdb keeps only in-frame clonotypes and omits some of them. In the table there are around 2.1 million clones, about 92% of which are singletons. As to this clone: The antigen is undetermined.

The CDR3 extends over 14 amino acids. Germline assignment: CDR1 SSHAT and CDR2 FNYEAQ (reference sequence). V lost 2 bases, J lost 4 bases, and 4 bases stayed unmatched. The chain recombines TRBV7-7 with TRBJ2-5, with TRBD2 matching 7 bases. The clonotype was recovered from a man between 18 and 29 years old in good health. Some clones in this sample may be carry-over from other donors' samples. The sequencing input was naive CD8+ T cells from PBMCs. CDR3 DNA sequence: TGTGCCAGCAGCTTACGGGCTAGCGGAGAGACCCAGTACTTC. It yields the protein CASSLRASGETQYF.